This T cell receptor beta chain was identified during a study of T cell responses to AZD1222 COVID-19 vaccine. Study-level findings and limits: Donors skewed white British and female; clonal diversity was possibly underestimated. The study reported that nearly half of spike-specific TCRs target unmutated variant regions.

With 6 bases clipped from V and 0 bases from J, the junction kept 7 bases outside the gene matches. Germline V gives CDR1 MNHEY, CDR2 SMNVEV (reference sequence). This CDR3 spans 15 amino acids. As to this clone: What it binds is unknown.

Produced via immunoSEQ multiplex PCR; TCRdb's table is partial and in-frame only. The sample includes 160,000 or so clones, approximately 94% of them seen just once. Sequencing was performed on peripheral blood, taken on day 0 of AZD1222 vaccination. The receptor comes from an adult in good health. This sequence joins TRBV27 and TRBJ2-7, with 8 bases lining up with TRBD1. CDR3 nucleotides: TGTGCCAGCAGACCGGGACAGGCGAGCTCCTACGAGCAGTACTTC. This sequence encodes CASRPGQASSYEQYF.